These 29 T cell receptor beta chains were sequenced from one sample in a study of shared clonotypes between healthy human individuals. Only in-frame clones appear in the TCRdb table, and some are missing; sequencing was by immunoSEQ multiplex PCR. The data show about 2.1 million clones, with 93% seen just once and 1.5% to 2% held by the top ten. Positive CCR7 selection of CD45RO-negative cells yielded the naive CD8 cells, and terminally differentiated effector memory CD45RA+ cells were excluded. The sequenced material came from naive CD8+ T cells from PBMCs. The receptors were gathered from a man between 18 and 29 years old in good health. Some clones in this sample may be carry-over from other donors' samples.

V is TRBV7-6 and J is TRBJ2-5; 7 bases agree with TRBD2. CDR3 size: 16 residues. Trimming cost V 6 bases and J 1 base; bases outside gene matches: 11. The germline V gene encodes CDR1 SGHVS and CDR2 FNYEAQ. The CDR3 region has the DNA TGTGCCAGCAGATCAAGGGCGGGGGATACCCAAGAGACCCAGTACTTC. Protein product: CASRSRAGDTQETQYF.

J is TRBJ1-2 and V is TRBV9; TRBD1 agrees at 7 bases. The germline CDR1 and CDR2 sequences are SGDLS and YYNGEE. This CDR3 spans 14 amino acids. Trimming removed 4 bases from V and 1 base from J; junction bases left unmatched: 4. In DNA form, the CDR3 reads TGTGCCAGCAGCTCAGGGACAGATAACTATGGCTACACCTTC. Its protein is CASSSGTDNYGYTF. Drawing the rest from reference TRBV9 and TRBJ1-2, the complete variable domain is DSGVTQTPKHLITATGQRVTLRCSPRSGDLSVYWYQQSLDQGLQFLIQYYNGEERAKGNILERFSAQQFPDLHSELNLSSLELGDSALYFCASSSGTDNYGYTFGSGTRLTVV.

The J gene is TRBJ2-7, the V gene TRBV28; 7 nucleotides match TRBD2. After removal of 3 bases from V and 2 bases from J, the junction contained 13 bases not matched to a gene. This CDR3 has 17 amino acids. Germline CDR1 reads MDHEN; CDR2 reads SYDVKM. In nucleotides, the CDR3 is TGTGCCAGCAGTTTGGGCGTGGGTAGCGGGCCTCCCTACGAGCAGTACTTC. Residues: CASSLGVGSGPPYEQYF.

V and J are TRBV29-1 and TRBJ2-1; 8 bases map to TRBD2. V shed 6 bases and J 4 bases; nucleotides not matched to a gene: 2. This CDR3 comprises 12 residues. The germline V gene has CDR1 SQVTM and CDR2 ANQGSEA. The CDR3 DNA follows: TGCAGCGTGCCGGGGGGGTACAATGAGCAGTTCTTC. Translating gives CSVPGGYNEQFF.

This clone appeared once. Distinct nucleotide sequences in the sample also encode this CDR3. The chain links TRBV19 to TRBJ1-1; no clear D. CDR3 length: 15 residues. Trimming took off 7 bases at V and 0 bases at J, with 15 bases between the two ends. CDR1 LNHDA and CDR2 SQIVND come from the germline V gene (reference sequence). The CDR3 reads CASTLGRTMNTEAFF. CDR3 nucleotides: TGTGCCAGTACCCTTGGCAGGACCATGAACACTGAAGCTTTCTTT.

CDR3 region: CASSPRPSGAYEQYF. The DNA for the CDR3 is TGTGCCAGCTCACCTAGGCCTAGCGGGGCTTACGAGCAGTACTTC. The V gene is TRBV18, the J gene TRBJ2-7; 9 bases line up with TRBD2. Germline V gene lookup returns CDR1 KGHSH and CDR2 LQKENI. V shed 3 bases and J 4 bases; nucleotides not matched to a gene: 7. CDR3 length: 15 residues.

Notes on this clone: The same CDR3 also results from other DNA sequences found in this sample. The genes are TRBV9 and TRBJ2-5; possible D gene TRBD2, 6 bases. V lost 0 bases, J lost 1 base, and 7 bases lay in between. The germline gives CDR1 SGDLS, CDR2 YYNGEE. This CDR3 spans 14 amino acids. The CDR3 DNA sequence: TGTGCCAGCAGCGTAGCGGGAGCCCAAGAGACCCAGTACTTC. This sequence encodes CASSVAGAQETQYF.

This clone was seen a handful of times. V gene TRBV4-3 combines with J gene TRBJ1-1, with 7 bases identical to TRBD1. CDR1 and CDR2 (germline): LGHNA, YSLEER. Trimming took 4 bases from V and 5 from J; bases not matched to a gene: 4. This CDR3 spans 13 amino acids. CDR3 sequence reads: CASSLRGGTEAFF. CDR3 nucleotide sequence: TGCGCCAGCAGCCTCAGGGGGGGAACTGAAGCTTTCTTT.

The CDR3 loop reads CASSPPSREETQYF. The CDR3 nucleotides are TGTGCCAGCAGCCCCCCATCAAGGGAAGAGACCCAGTACTTC. The chain has TRBV9 and TRBJ2-5; D gene ambiguous. V was trimmed by 4 bases and J by 3 bases, leaving 13 bases between them. The CDR3 contains 14 residues. Germline V gives CDR1 SGDLS, CDR2 YYNGEE. The whole variable domain, filled in from reference TRBV9 and TRBJ2-5, reads DSGVTQTPKHLITATGQRVTLRCSPRSGDLSVYWYQQSLDQGLQFLIQYYNGEERAKGNILERFSAQQFPDLHSELNLSSLELGDSALYFCASSPPSREETQYFGPGTRLLVL.

This chain connects TRBV5-4 to TRBJ2-5; no clear D gene. The germline V and J ends were trimmed by 2 bases and 2 bases, with 7 bases remaining between them. This CDR3 has 13 residues. Per germline, CDR1 SGHNT and CDR2 YYREEE (reference sequence). CDR3 amino acids: CASSFIGQETQYF. The CDR3 coding sequence is TGTGCCAGCAGCTTTATCGGACAAGAGACCCAGTACTTC.

The chain couples TRBV4-1 to TRBJ1-2, with TRBD1 as a possible D gene (5 bases). V was clipped by 1 base and J by 3 bases, with 12 bases between them. CDR1 and CDR2 (germline): MGHRA, YSYEKL. The CDR3 runs 15 residues. In DNA, the CDR3 is TGCGCCAGCAGCCAAGCAGCCAGGGACCACTATGGCTACACCTTC. Translated, it gives CASSQAARDHYGYTF.

As to this clone: At the DNA level, this CDR3 is encoded by other sequences in the same sample as well. V gene TRBV6-5 combines with J gene TRBJ1-1; D unclear. The CDR3 runs to 13 residues. Trimming took 6 bases from V and 4 from J, leaving 12 bases between them. In germline, CDR1 is MNHEY, CDR2 SVGAGI. CDR3 nucleotides: TGTGCCAGCAGCTACGGACGGGGCACTGAAGCTTTCTTT. This translates into CASSYGRGTEAFF.

The chain carries TRBV7-9 and TRBJ1-4, with 9 bases fitting TRBD1. In germline, CDR1 is SEHNR, CDR2 FQNEAQ (reference sequence). CDR3 length: 17 amino acids. Unmatched junction bases numbered 8, after V lost 5 bases and J lost 1 base. The CDR3 protein is CASSPRDRDLTNEKLFF. The CDR3 DNA reads TGTGCCAGCAGCCCTCGGGACAGGGACTTAACTAATGAAAAACTGTTTTTT.

The J gene is TRBJ2-5, the V gene TRBV29-1; TRBD2 matches 7 bases. Germline values: CDR1 SQVTM, CDR2 ANQGSEA. With V trimmed by 4 bases and J by 5 bases, 16 bases remained unmatched. There are 16 residues in the CDR3. The CDR3 bases are TGCAGCGTTGTGGTTCTTGGGCTAGCGGACACCGAGACCCAGTACTTC. Protein product: CSVVVLGLADTETQYF. Together with reference TRBV29-1 and TRBJ2-5, the CDR3 gives the full variable domain: SAVISQKPSRDICQRGTSLTIQCQVDSQVTMMFWYRQQPGQSLTLIATANQGSEATYESGFVIDKFPISRPNLTFSTLTVSNMSPEDSSIYLCSVVVLGLADTETQYFGPGTRLLVL.

J is TRBJ1-6 and V is TRBV28, with D tentatively TRBD1 (5 bases). V was cut by 6 bases and J by 13 bases, with 19 bases left in between. Germline values: CDR1 MDHEN, CDR2 SYDVKM. This CDR3 is 14 amino acids long. The CDR3 is CASSEGTQGSPLHF. The CDR3 coding sequence is TGTGCCAGCAGCGAGGGGACCCAGGGTTCTCCCCTCCACTTT.

The J gene is TRBJ1-4, the V gene TRBV5-1; a weak D match, TRBD1 (6 bases). CDR1 is SGHRS and CDR2 is YFSETQ in the germline V gene. V gave up 4 bases and J gave up 9 bases, with 19 bases separating them. The CDR3 consists of 15 residues. DNA for the CDR3: TGCGCCAGCAGCCCGGATGAGGGACATATCAAAAAACTGTTTTTT. It specifies CASSPDEGHIKKLFF.

The J gene is TRBJ2-7, the V gene TRBV7-2, with D possibly matching TRBD2 (5 bases). This CDR3 has 16 amino acids. The V end was cut by 5 bases, the J end by 3 bases, with 20 bases between. Per the germline V gene, CDR1 is SGHTA and CDR2 is FQGNSA. CDR3 nucleotide sequence: TGTGCCAGCAGCCCCTTAGGGAGTTACACCTTCTACGAGCAGTACTTC. Its translation is CASSPLGSYTFYEQYF.

The table lists this clone with a count of one. Different DNA sequences within this sample yield the same CDR3. This chain uses TRBV29-1 with TRBJ2-7; D is unclear. This CDR3 is 12 amino acids long. CDR1 is SQVTM and CDR2 is ANQGSEA in the germline V gene. The germline V and J ends were trimmed by 3 bases and 1 base, with 7 bases remaining between them. In DNA, the CDR3 is TGCAGCGTTGAGGTGTCATCCTACGAGCAGTACTTC. Translation: CSVEVSSYEQYF.

V usage is TRBV4-2 and J usage is TRBJ2-7, with D tentatively TRBD2 (6 bases). Germline V CDR1 and CDR2: LGHNA, YNFKEQ. The V gene lost 0 bases and the J gene lost 4 bases, with 16 bases spanning the gap. The CDR3 is 16 amino acids. The DNA for the CDR3 is TGTGCCAGCAGCCAAGATGGGTACGGGAGAGGGTACGAGCAGTACTTC. Translation gives CASSQDGYGRGYEQYF.

Remarks on this clone: The sample contains more than one DNA sequence encoding this CDR3. The rearrangement joins TRBV5-5 to TRBJ2-7, with D unclear. V was trimmed by 4 bases and J by 2 bases, leaving 4 bases between them. In germline, CDR1 is SGHKS, CDR2 YYEKEE (reference sequence). The CDR3 has 11 residues. The CDR3 nucleotides read TGTGCCAGCAGCCTGACCTACGAGCAGTACTTC. Translating it yields CASSLTYEQYF. Variable domain in full (rest from reference TRBV5-5 and TRBJ2-7): DAGVTQSPTHLIKTRGQQVTLRCSPISGHKSVSWYQQVLGQGPQFIFQYYEKEERGRGNFPDRFSARQFPNYSSELNVNALLLGDSALYLCASSLTYEQYFGPGTRLTVT.

The chain uses TRBV28 and TRBJ1-2, with 9 bases aligning to TRBD1. CDR3 length equals 19 residues. The V gene end was trimmed by 1 base and the J gene end by 7 bases; junction bases not matched to a gene: 19. CDR1 is MDHEN and CDR2 is SYDVKM in the germline V gene. The CDR3 nucleotides are TGTGCCAGCAGTTTATTAGGGGTGCGGGACAGGGTCTTCGGGAGTGGCTACACCTTC. Translated, it gives CASSLLGVRDRVFGSGYTF.

As for this clone: Different DNA sequences within this sample yield the same CDR3. This chain links TRBV19 with TRBJ2-7, with TRBD2 matching 9 bases. Germline CDR1 LNHDA, CDR2 SQIVND (reference sequence). The J segment lost 3 bases and the V segment lost 6 bases, leaving 3 bases of the junction unmatched. CDR3 length equals 13 residues. The CDR3 loop reads CASRLAGSYEQYF. The CDR3 DNA sequence: TGTGCCAGTAGGCTAGCGGGAAGCTACGAGCAGTACTTC.

The chain has TRBV9 and TRBJ2-1, with 8 bases aligning to TRBD2. V shed 4 bases and J 7 bases; nucleotides not matched to a gene: 10. Germline loops: CDR1 SGDLS, CDR2 YYNGEE. The CDR3 contains 15 residues. CDR3 sequence reads: CASSLGLGLGNEQFF. CDR3 in DNA: TGTGCCAGCAGCTTGGGACTAGGGTTGGGTAATGAGCAGTTCTTC.

To note about this clone: The sample holds other DNA sequences that translate to the same CDR3. This chain uses TRBV9 with TRBJ2-1; the D is unclear. The CDR3 consists of 12 residues. Germline CDR1 and CDR2: SGDLS and YYNGEE. V shed 0 bases and J shed 10 bases, with 8 bases lying between them. CDR3 sequence reads: CASSVGNGEQFF. The CDR3 coding sequence is TGTGCCAGCAGCGTAGGGAATGGGGAGCAGTTCTTC.

V gene TRBV7-9 combines with J gene TRBJ2-1, with TRBD1 matching over 9 bases. Losses at the gene ends were 4 bases for V and 7 bases for J; bases not matched to a gene: 11. The CDR3 spans 16 residues. Per germline, CDR1 SEHNR and CDR2 FQNEAQ (reference sequence). The CDR3 DNA reads TGTGCCAGCAGCTCGACCGGGACAGGGTCGGAAAATGAGCAGTTCTTC. This codes for CASSSTGTGSENEQFF.

This clone has a single count. The chain links TRBV5-1 to TRBJ2-7, with TRBD1 identical over 8 bases. Trimming took 0 bases from V and 6 from J; bases not matched to a gene: 8. Germline CDR1 and CDR2: SGHRS and YFSETQ. CDR3 length: 15 amino acids. The DNA for the CDR3 is TGCGCCAGCAGCTTGGCGGGACAGGAGTTTGTCGAGCAGTACTTC. This encodes CASSLAGQEFVEQYF.

The chain is built from TRBV2 and TRBJ2-7; 10 nucleotides match TRBD2. Per germline, CDR1 SNHLY and CDR2 FYNNEI. The CDR3 contains 15 residues. V shed 8 bases and J 2 bases; nucleotides not matched to a gene: 9. Here the CDR3 reads CASGMTSGSPYEQYF. Here the CDR3 DNA reads TGTGCCAGCGGCATGACTAGCGGGTCCCCCTACGAGCAGTACTTC.

V usage is TRBV27 and J usage is TRBJ1-2, with D hard to call. The CDR3 covers 13 residues. With 5 bases removed from V and 0 bases from J, the gap between germline ends came to 7 bases. Germline CDR1 is MNHEY and CDR2 is SMNVEV (reference sequence). CDR3 sequence reads: CASSEGPNYGYTF. In nucleotides, the CDR3 is TGTGCCAGCAGTGAAGGGCCTAACTATGGCTACACCTTC.

As DNA, the CDR3 is TGTGCCAGCAGTTCCCTTTGGAGCAGCTCCTACGAGCAGTACTTC. Its protein product is CASSSLWSSSYEQYF. The J gene is TRBJ2-7, the V gene TRBV27; D is uncertain. The germline gives CDR1 MNHEY, CDR2 SMNVEV (reference sequence). The CDR3 totals 15 residues. The ends were cut back, 4 bases at V and 0 bases at J, with 13 bases in the middle.